This is a list of T cell receptor beta chains from one sample in a study of CD8 T cells in Susac syndrome. TCRdb independently ran MiXCR on the immunoSEQ multiplex PCR reads; one entry per CDR3 protein. The table has about 140,000 distinct CDR3 sequences, around 96% seen once. The sample comprised CD4+ T cells from PBMCs. The receptors derive from a human donor with multiple sclerosis. Each CDR3 is given with its conserved first and last residue. A D gene is named only where the DNA matches it firmly. Clone size is shown for a subset of rows, as once, few, many or a class of expanded clone.

J | V | D | size | CDR3 | DNA
TRBJ2-3 | TRBV27 | NA | NA | CASSFMGQGPDTQYF | TGTGCCAGCAGTTTTATGGGGCAGGGCCCAGATACGCAGTATTTT
TRBJ1-1 | TRBV28 | TRBD1 | NA | CASINRGEAFF | TGTGCCAGCATCAACAGGGGGGAAGCTTTCTTT
TRBJ1-1 | TRBV9 | TRBD1 | NA | CASSPLLRDRGSTEAFF | TGTGCCAGCAGCCCTCTACTCCGGGACAGGGGATCCACTGAAGCTTTCTTT
TRBJ2-5 | TRBV12-3/TRBV12-4 | TRBD1 | NA | CASSTGGTTVETQYF | TGTGCCAGCAGTACAGGGGGAACGACCGTGGAGACCCAGTACTTC
TRBJ2-1 | TRBV24-1 | TRBD1 | NA | CATRAIGQGGVNEQFF | TGTGCCACCAGGGCCATAGGACAGGGGGGAGTCAATGAGCAGTTCTTC
TRBJ2-1 | TRBV5-1 | TRBD1 | NA | CASSGTQGVLVHEQFF | TGCGCCAGCAGCGGAACGCAGGGGGTCTTGGTCCATGAGCAGTTCTTC
TRBJ2-3 | TRBV5-1 | TRBD2 | once | CASSLASIAGGPSDTQYF | TGCGCCAGCAGCTTGGCCTCGATAGCGGGAGGGCCATCCGATACGCAGTATTTT
TRBJ2-3 | TRBV18 | NA | NA | CASSAGSDTQYF | TGTGCCAGCTCAGCGGGGTCAGATACGCAGTATTTT
TRBJ1-1 | TRBV25-1 | NA | NA | CASSDSGAGATEAFF | TGTGCCAGCAGTGACTCCGGCGCGGGGGCCACTGAAGCTTTCTTT
TRBJ2-3 | TRBV5-6 | TRBD2 | NA | CASSPGLTPSTDTQYF | TGTGCCAGCAGTCCGGGACTAACCCCCTCTACAGATACGCAGTATTTT
TRBJ1-5 | TRBV5-6 | NA | once | CVRGGRGNQPQHF | TGTGTCCGGGGGGGACGGGGCAATCAGCCCCAGCATTTT
TRBJ2-2 | TRBV20-1 | NA | NA | CSARRGELFF | TGCAGTGCCCGGCGCGGGGAGCTGTTTTTT
TRBJ1-2 | TRBV30 | TRBD1 | NA | CAWNKIRDRVALGYGYTF | TGTGCCTGGAATAAAATCCGGGACAGGGTAGCGCTCGGCTATGGCTACACCTTC
TRBJ2-1 | TRBV2 | TRBD2 | NA | CASSGGTSGYNEQFF | TGTGCCAGCAGCGGAGGGACTAGCGGATACAATGAGCAGTTCTTC
TRBJ2-5 | TRBV4-2 | NA | NA | CASEGLAGTQYF | TGTGCCAGCGAGGGCCTGGCGGGGACCCAGTACTTC
TRBJ2-7 | TRBV30 | NA | NA | CAWSVAGTGDYEQYF | TGTGCCTGGAGTGTAGCGGGGACAGGAGACTACGAGCAGTACTTC
TRBJ1-5 | TRBV28 | TRBD1 | NA | CASRGRQGSNQPQHF | TGTGCCAGCAGGGGTAGACAGGGCTCCAATCAGCCCCAGCATTTT
TRBJ1-5 | TRBV3-1 | TRBD1 | once | CASSQGGGGNQPQHF | TGTGCCAGCAGCCAAGGAGGGGGCGGCAATCAGCCCCAGCATTTT